Below, 3 T cell receptor beta chains from the same sample are listed, as sequenced in a study of T-cell reconstitution after alpha-beta-depleted transplantation in children. The authors prepared the TCRbeta library with unique molecular identifiers. TCRdb itself ran the PCR reads through MiXCR, one entry per CDR3 protein. There are 700,000 to 950,000 distinct CDR3 sequences in the sample; roughly 15% occur only once, and around 5% lies in the top ten. Sequenced here: PBMCs, mostly from graft donor cells, sampled 360 days after TCRalphabeta/CD19-depleted stem cell transplant. The receptors stem from a male patient aged 10 to 17 who had a stem cell transplant for acute lymphoblastic leukemia, so the T cells may come from the graft donor.

This chain connects TRBV5-1 to TRBJ2-1; D is ambiguous. Per germline, CDR1 SGHRS and CDR2 YFSETQ. The length of the CDR3 is 17 residues. V lost 0 bases, J lost 3 bases, and 16 bases lay in between. CDR3 sequence: CASSLAEVRFFYNEQFF. CDR3 coding DNA: TGCGCCAGCAGCTTGGCTGAAGTCAGATTTTTCTACAATGAGCAGTTCTTC. The variable domain in full, with the rest retrieved from reference TRBV5-1 and TRBJ2-1, is KAGVTQTPRYLIKTRGQQVTLSCSPISGHRSVSWYQQTPGQGLQFLFEYFSETQRNKGNFPGRFSGRQFSNSRSEMNVSTLELGDSALYLCASSLAEVRFFYNEQFFGPGTRLTVL.

The chain combines TRBV12-5 with TRBJ2-5; 8 bases fit TRBD2. The CDR3 spans 16 residues. Trimming cost V 2 bases and J 0 bases; bases outside gene matches: 5. Germline CDR1 reads LGHNT; CDR2 reads FRNRAP. CDR3 region: CASGLFLAGHQETQYF. In nucleotides, the CDR3 is TGTGCTAGTGGTTTGTTCCTAGCGGGTCACCAAGAGACCCAGTACTTC.

In its sample, this clonotype was seen a few times. The chain employs TRBV3-1 and TRBJ2-1; D unclear. Germline CDR1 and CDR2: LGHDT and YNNKEL (reference sequence). The V end lost 1 base, the J end lost 7 bases, and 11 bases lay between the germline ends. The CDR3 runs 14 residues. Here the CDR3 DNA reads TGTGCCAGCAGCCAAGGGTGGAGTTTAAATGAGCAGTTCTTC. Its protein product is CASSQGWSLNEQFF.